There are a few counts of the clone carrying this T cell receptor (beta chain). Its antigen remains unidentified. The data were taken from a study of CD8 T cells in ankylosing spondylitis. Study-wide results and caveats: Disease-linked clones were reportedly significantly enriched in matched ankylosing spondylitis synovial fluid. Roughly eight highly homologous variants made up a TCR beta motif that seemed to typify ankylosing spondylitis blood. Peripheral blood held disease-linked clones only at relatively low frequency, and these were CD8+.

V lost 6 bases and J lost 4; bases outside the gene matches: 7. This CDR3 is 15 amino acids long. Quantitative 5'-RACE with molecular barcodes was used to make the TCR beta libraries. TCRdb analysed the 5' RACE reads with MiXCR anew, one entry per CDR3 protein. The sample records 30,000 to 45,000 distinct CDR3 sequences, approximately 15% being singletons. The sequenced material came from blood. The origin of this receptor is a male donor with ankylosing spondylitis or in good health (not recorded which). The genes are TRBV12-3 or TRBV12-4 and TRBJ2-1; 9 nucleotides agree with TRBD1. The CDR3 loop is CASSPTGGGYNEQFF. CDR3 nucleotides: TGTGCCAGCAGCCCTACAGGGGGCGGGTACAATGAGCAGTTCTTC.